A single sample gave rise to the 16 T cell receptor beta chains below, sequenced in a study of low-dose radiotherapy and immunotherapy resistance in tumors. Covering alpha and beta chains, TRAV- and TRBV-specific primers were used for the first-strand cDNA. Both a constant-region primer and a V-primer adapter served to amplify TCRs across about 20 PCR cycles. A single record per CDR3 protein comes from TCRdb applying MiXCR to the reads. Here the sample spans about 18,000 distinct CDR3 sequences, roughly 70% being singletons. The receptors shown here come from a human donor with advanced metastatic prostate, ovarian, gallbladder or colorectal cancer (not recorded which). This table probably holds off-target reads from a library built for another chain.

In this sample, this clonotype turned up a few times. This rearrangement joins TRBV4-2 to TRBJ2-5, with D unresolved. The CDR3 runs to 14 residues. The V and J ends lost 0 bases and 12 bases respectively, with 17 bases between them. Germline V gene lookup returns CDR1 LGHNA and CDR2 YNFKEQ. CDR3 DNA sequence: TGTGCCAGCAGCCAAGACGCCACGAAGGGATATGAGTACTTC. As protein: CASSQDATKGYEYF.

CDR3 nucleotide sequence: TGTGCCAGCAGTTTCTCAGCGGGAGGGATCGCAGATACGCAGTATTTT. This codes for CASSFSAGGIADTQYF. The chain combines TRBV6-5 with TRBJ2-3; TRBD2 matches at 10 bases. The germline gives CDR1 MNHEY, CDR2 SVGAGI. The CDR3 length is 16 residues. With V trimmed by 4 bases and J by 4 bases, 8 bases remained unmatched.

This rearrangement joins TRBV7-8 to TRBJ2-7, with a tentative D call TRBD2 (5 bases). CDR1 SGHVS and CDR2 FQNEAQ come from the germline V gene. The V end lost 7 bases, the J end lost 2 bases, and 18 bases lay between the germline ends. This CDR3 comprises 15 residues. CDR3 region: CASTFRPTGTYEQYF. CDR3 DNA sequence: TGTGCCAGCACCTTTCGTCCCACCGGGACCTACGAGCAGTACTTC.

The count of this clonotype is one. The V and J genes are TRBV3-1 and TRBJ2-7; D remains unclear. There are 14 residues in the CDR3. V lost 1 base to trimming and J lost 4 bases, with 11 bases between them. Per the germline V gene, CDR1 is LGHDT and CDR2 is YNNKEL (reference sequence). The CDR3 region is CASSQGTPSYEQYF. The CDR3 coding sequence is TGTGCCAGCAGCCAAGGGACGCCCTCTTACGAGCAGTACTTC.

The chain couples TRBV6-2 or TRBV6-3 to TRBJ2-3, with D possibly being TRBD2 (6 bases). Germline values: CDR1 MNHEY, CDR2 SVGEGT. The V gene lost 5 bases and the J gene lost 2 bases, with 11 bases spanning the gap. This CDR3 spans 14 amino acids. The CDR3 DNA is TGTGCCAGCAGTCGCGGACTAAACACAGATACGCAGTATTTT. Translated, it gives CASSRGLNTDTQYF.

In this sample, this clonotype turned up once. The chain uses TRBV18 and TRBJ1-1; tentatively, D is TRBD1 (5 bases). The CDR3 covers 15 residues. V was cut by 6 bases and J by 5 bases, with 19 bases left in between. Germline lookup yields CDR1 KGHSH and CDR2 LQKENI. CDR3 residues: CASSRELTTGTEAFF. The CDR3 DNA reads as TGTGCCAGCTCCAGGGAATTAACGACTGGGACTGAAGCTTTCTTT.

The genes are TRBV29-1 and TRBJ2-5; TRBD2 might be the D (5 bases). Germline values: CDR1 SQVTM, CDR2 ANQGSEA. The CDR3 loop spans 13 amino acids. The V gene lost 5 bases and the J gene lost 8 bases, with 18 bases spanning the gap. The CDR3 sequence is CSVRWTLDPTQYF. CDR3 bases: TGCAGCGTTAGGTGGACTCTGGACCCAACCCAGTACTTC.

J is TRBJ2-6 and V is TRBV19, with 8 nucleotides matching TRBD1. J was trimmed by 4 bases and V by 11 bases; bases with no gene match: 22. Germline CDR1 and CDR2: LNHDA and SQIVND (reference sequence). This CDR3 region has 19 residues. In DNA, the CDR3 is TGTGCCTCGCAAGGGGGGACAGGCCATGTAGGTACGGGGGCCAACGTCCTGACTTTC. This sequence encodes CASQGGTGHVGTGANVLTF.

The chain carries TRBV14 and TRBJ1-2, with D possibly matching TRBD1 (5 bases). Trimming removed 1 base at V and 7 bases at J, with 10 bases between. This CDR3 is 13 amino acids long. Per germline, CDR1 SGHDN and CDR2 FVKESK. The CDR3 DNA follows: TGTGCCAGCAGCCAAGGACAGAAGTTTGGCTACACCTTC. It translates to CASSQGQKFGYTF.

The chain is built from TRBV2 and TRBJ2-6; D possibly matches TRBD1 or TRBD2 (5 bases each). CDR3 size: 20 residues. Germline V CDR1 and CDR2: SNHLY, FYNNEI. The V end was cut by 7 bases, the J end by 0 bases, with 25 bases between. The CDR3 protein is CASTHPSGQITSSGANVLTF. In nucleotides, the CDR3 is TGTGCCAGCACCCACCCTTCGGGGCAGATCACGAGCTCTGGGGCCAACGTCCTGACTTTC.

This clonotype was picked up a small number of times. The chain carries TRBV28 and TRBJ1-1, with 12 bases fitting TRBD1. The germline gives CDR1 MDHEN, CDR2 SYDVKM. This CDR3 has 14 amino acids. With 7 bases clipped from V and 11 bases from J, the junction kept 11 bases outside the gene matches. The CDR3 DNA reads as TGTGCCAGCACACCGGGACAGGGGGCGACGAGTGCTTTCTTT. It codes for CASTPGQGATSAFF.

This clonotype was detected once. The V gene is TRBV4-3, the J gene TRBJ2-3; TRBD2 is a possible D gene (6 bases). The CDR3 is made up of 15 amino acids. Looked up from germline, CDR1 is LGHNA and CDR2 is YSLEER. V lost 4 bases and J 6 bases, leaving 17 bases between the germline ends. CDR3 in DNA: TGCGCCAGCAGCCGGGGGAGGAGGATAGGGGATACGCAGTATTTT. It is translated as CASSRGRRIGDTQYF.

The chain employs TRBV11-2 and TRBJ2-5; 7 nucleotides line up with TRBD1. V was clipped by 5 bases and J by 2 bases; unmatched bases: 8. Germline lookup yields CDR1 SGHAT and CDR2 FQNNGV. This CDR3 is 15 amino acids long. CDR3 DNA sequence: TGTGCCAGCAGCCGCGACAGGGCAACTCAAGAGACCCAGTACTTC. Translated: CASSRDRATQETQYF.

J is TRBJ1-2 and V is TRBV5-4; D remains unclear. The CDR3 sequence is 13 residues long. In germline, CDR1 is SGHNT, CDR2 YYREEE (reference sequence). V gave up 0 bases and J gave up 7 bases, with 10 bases separating them. The CDR3 DNA sequence: TGTGCCAGCAGCTTGGCGGGTTCGGGTGGCTACACCTTC. Translation gives CASSLAGSGGYTF.

The V gene is TRBV5-1, the J gene TRBJ1-1; a possible D gene is TRBD1 (5 bases). V dropped 4 bases and J dropped 2 bases, with 9 bases sitting between them. Germline-derived CDR1 and CDR2 are SGHRS and YFSETQ. CDR3 length equals 13 residues. As DNA, the CDR3 is TGCGCCAGCAGCCCAGGGCCAAACACTGAAGCTTTCTTT. Translated, it gives CASSPGPNTEAFF.

The J gene is TRBJ1-3, the V gene TRBV24-1, with TRBD1 as a possible D gene (6 bases). Germline V lookup: CDR1 KGHDR, CDR2 SFDVKD. The CDR3 is made up of 19 amino acids. V lost 9 bases to trimming and J lost 0 bases, with 26 bases between them. CDR3 DNA: TGTGCCACCCTCCTTGCATCACCTGAGGACAGATTCTCTGGAAACACCATATATTTT. It codes for CATLLASPEDRFSGNTIYF.